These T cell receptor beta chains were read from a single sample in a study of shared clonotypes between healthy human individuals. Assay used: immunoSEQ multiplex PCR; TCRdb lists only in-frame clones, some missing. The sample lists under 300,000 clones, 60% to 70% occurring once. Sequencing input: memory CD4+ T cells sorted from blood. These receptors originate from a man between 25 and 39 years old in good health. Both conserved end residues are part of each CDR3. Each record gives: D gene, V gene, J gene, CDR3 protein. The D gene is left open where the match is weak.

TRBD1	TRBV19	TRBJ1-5	CASSIDGGDRQPQHF
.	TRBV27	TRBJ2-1	CASSLGGPRRNEQFF
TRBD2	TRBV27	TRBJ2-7	CASSRPGGEQYF
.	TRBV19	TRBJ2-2	CASNTEGYGELFF
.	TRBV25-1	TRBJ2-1	CASSEEGAGHNEQFF
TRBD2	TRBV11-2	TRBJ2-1	CASSLREGWDEQFF
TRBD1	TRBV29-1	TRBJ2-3	CSAPGWGQGANTQYF
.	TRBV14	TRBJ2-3	CASSQVIRHTQYF
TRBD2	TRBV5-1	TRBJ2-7	CASSFSGLALEEQYF
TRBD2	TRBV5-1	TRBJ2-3	CASSLVRVAGDTQYF
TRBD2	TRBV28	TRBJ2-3	CASSSLARQDTQYF
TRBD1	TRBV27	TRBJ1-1	CASSLRDRGSEAFF
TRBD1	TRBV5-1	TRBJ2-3	CASTLGQGTDTQYF
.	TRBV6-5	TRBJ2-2	CASSYLLNTGELFF
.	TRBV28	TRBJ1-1	CAIEGNTEAFF
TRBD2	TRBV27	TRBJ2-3	CASSFTSGSGTQYF
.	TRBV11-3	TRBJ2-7	CASPPLERAFSSYEQYF
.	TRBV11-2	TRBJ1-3	CASSLGLGPSGNTIYF
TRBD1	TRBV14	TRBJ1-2	CASSLYEGTATF
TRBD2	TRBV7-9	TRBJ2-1	CASSVRLAGGIKEQFF
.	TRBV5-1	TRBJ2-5	CASSLEGLKETQYF
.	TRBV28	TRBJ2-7	CASSRGAATREQYF
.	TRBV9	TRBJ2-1	CASSVGGSQLGEQFF
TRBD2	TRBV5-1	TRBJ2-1	CASSSQGLAGGNEQFF
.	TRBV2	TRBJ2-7	CASSERWSDSLPYEQYF
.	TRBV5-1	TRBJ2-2	CASSLPGGPGELFF
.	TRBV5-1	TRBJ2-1	CASSLQAPNEQFF
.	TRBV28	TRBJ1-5	CASTRGTQPQHF
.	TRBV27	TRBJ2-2	CASSSRGVTGELFF
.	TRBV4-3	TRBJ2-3	CASSQEGYTDTQYF
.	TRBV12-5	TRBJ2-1	CASGWELGFEQFF
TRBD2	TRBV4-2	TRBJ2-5	CASSQEQGGPLETQYF
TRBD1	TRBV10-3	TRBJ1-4	CAISGTAGEKLFF
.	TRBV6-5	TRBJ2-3	CASSYSVSASQDTQYF
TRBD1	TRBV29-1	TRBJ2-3	CSVSYGQGAGDTQYF
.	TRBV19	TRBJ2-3	CASSDLGAGGVTDTQYF
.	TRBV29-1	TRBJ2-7	CSAGDTAYEQYF
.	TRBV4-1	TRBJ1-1	CASSQDRRNTEAFF
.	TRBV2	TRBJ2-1	CASSARGTSSYNEQFF
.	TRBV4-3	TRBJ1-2	CASSQAGTQGAAGYTF
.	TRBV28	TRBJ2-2	CASSSKIFGELFF
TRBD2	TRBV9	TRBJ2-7	CASSAAAGGPNEQYF
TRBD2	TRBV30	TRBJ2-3	CAWSGLLPLAEEDTQYF
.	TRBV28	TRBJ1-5	CASSYTDQPQHF
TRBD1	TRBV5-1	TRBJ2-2	CASSRDRGRSGELFF
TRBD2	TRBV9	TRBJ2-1	CASSVGPAGGDNEQFF
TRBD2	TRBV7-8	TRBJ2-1	CASSLGLAGVNEQFF
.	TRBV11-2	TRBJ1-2	CASSTEINYGYTF
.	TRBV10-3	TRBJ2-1	CAISEGRSYNEQFF
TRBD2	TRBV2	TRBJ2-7	CAGGLRESYEQYF